This T cell receptor (beta chain) came from a study of blood T cell repertoires in COVID-19. Turning to the study itself: Samples representing acute and convalescent COVID-19 were sourced from the United States, Italy and Spain. PBMCs, B-cell-depleted T cells, or T cells were the source of the cDNA or gDNA that made up the material.

Germline CDR1 is MNHEY and CDR2 is SVGAGI. Trimming removed 6 bases from V and 6 bases from J, with 12 bases in between. The CDR3 runs to 14 residues. Authors' data handling: Nucleated cell counts were estimated from reference gene primer amplification. The protocol was immunoSEQ multiplex PCR, while the TCRdb copy is restricted to in-frame clones and leaves out a portion. The V and J calls and clone size were taken over from that table, and D and trimming were inferred from the DNA. The data show 300,000 to 450,000 clones, with roughly 85% seen just once and roughly 3.6% held by the top ten. This rearrangement joins TRBV6-5 to TRBJ1-6, with a tentative D call TRBD1 (6 bases). The sequenced material came from peripheral blood. The TCR sequence derives from a woman under 30 with acute or convalescent COVID-19. CDR3 loop: CASSSGASNSPLHF. As DNA, the CDR3 is TGTGCCAGCAGCTCAGGGGCGAGTAATTCACCCCTCCACTTT.